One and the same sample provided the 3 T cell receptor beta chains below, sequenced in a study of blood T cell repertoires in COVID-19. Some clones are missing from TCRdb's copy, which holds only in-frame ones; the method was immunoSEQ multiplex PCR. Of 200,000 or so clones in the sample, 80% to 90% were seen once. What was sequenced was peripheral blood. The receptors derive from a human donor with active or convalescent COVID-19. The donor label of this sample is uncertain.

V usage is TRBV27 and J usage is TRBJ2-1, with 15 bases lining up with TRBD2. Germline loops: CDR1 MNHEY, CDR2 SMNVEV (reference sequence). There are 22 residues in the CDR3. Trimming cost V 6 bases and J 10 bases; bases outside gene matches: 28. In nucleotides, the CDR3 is TGTGCCAGCAGCTCAGACAGGGACATCGGGACTAGCGGGAGGCGGTCCGGGAGGGAGCAGTTCTTC. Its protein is CASSSDRDIGTSGRRSGREQFF.

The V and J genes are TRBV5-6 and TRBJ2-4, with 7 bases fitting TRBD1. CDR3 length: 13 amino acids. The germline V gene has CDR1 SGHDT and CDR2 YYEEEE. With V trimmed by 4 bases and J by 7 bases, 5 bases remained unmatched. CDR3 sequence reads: CASSPPDRNIQYF. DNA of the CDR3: TGTGCCAGCAGCCCCCCGGACAGGAACATTCAGTACTTC.

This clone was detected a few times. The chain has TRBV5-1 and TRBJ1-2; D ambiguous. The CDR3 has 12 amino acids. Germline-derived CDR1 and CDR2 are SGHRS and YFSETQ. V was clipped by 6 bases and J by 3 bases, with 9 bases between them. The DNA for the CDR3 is TGCGCCAGCAATGACGGAGACTATGGCTACACCTTC. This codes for CASNDGDYGYTF.